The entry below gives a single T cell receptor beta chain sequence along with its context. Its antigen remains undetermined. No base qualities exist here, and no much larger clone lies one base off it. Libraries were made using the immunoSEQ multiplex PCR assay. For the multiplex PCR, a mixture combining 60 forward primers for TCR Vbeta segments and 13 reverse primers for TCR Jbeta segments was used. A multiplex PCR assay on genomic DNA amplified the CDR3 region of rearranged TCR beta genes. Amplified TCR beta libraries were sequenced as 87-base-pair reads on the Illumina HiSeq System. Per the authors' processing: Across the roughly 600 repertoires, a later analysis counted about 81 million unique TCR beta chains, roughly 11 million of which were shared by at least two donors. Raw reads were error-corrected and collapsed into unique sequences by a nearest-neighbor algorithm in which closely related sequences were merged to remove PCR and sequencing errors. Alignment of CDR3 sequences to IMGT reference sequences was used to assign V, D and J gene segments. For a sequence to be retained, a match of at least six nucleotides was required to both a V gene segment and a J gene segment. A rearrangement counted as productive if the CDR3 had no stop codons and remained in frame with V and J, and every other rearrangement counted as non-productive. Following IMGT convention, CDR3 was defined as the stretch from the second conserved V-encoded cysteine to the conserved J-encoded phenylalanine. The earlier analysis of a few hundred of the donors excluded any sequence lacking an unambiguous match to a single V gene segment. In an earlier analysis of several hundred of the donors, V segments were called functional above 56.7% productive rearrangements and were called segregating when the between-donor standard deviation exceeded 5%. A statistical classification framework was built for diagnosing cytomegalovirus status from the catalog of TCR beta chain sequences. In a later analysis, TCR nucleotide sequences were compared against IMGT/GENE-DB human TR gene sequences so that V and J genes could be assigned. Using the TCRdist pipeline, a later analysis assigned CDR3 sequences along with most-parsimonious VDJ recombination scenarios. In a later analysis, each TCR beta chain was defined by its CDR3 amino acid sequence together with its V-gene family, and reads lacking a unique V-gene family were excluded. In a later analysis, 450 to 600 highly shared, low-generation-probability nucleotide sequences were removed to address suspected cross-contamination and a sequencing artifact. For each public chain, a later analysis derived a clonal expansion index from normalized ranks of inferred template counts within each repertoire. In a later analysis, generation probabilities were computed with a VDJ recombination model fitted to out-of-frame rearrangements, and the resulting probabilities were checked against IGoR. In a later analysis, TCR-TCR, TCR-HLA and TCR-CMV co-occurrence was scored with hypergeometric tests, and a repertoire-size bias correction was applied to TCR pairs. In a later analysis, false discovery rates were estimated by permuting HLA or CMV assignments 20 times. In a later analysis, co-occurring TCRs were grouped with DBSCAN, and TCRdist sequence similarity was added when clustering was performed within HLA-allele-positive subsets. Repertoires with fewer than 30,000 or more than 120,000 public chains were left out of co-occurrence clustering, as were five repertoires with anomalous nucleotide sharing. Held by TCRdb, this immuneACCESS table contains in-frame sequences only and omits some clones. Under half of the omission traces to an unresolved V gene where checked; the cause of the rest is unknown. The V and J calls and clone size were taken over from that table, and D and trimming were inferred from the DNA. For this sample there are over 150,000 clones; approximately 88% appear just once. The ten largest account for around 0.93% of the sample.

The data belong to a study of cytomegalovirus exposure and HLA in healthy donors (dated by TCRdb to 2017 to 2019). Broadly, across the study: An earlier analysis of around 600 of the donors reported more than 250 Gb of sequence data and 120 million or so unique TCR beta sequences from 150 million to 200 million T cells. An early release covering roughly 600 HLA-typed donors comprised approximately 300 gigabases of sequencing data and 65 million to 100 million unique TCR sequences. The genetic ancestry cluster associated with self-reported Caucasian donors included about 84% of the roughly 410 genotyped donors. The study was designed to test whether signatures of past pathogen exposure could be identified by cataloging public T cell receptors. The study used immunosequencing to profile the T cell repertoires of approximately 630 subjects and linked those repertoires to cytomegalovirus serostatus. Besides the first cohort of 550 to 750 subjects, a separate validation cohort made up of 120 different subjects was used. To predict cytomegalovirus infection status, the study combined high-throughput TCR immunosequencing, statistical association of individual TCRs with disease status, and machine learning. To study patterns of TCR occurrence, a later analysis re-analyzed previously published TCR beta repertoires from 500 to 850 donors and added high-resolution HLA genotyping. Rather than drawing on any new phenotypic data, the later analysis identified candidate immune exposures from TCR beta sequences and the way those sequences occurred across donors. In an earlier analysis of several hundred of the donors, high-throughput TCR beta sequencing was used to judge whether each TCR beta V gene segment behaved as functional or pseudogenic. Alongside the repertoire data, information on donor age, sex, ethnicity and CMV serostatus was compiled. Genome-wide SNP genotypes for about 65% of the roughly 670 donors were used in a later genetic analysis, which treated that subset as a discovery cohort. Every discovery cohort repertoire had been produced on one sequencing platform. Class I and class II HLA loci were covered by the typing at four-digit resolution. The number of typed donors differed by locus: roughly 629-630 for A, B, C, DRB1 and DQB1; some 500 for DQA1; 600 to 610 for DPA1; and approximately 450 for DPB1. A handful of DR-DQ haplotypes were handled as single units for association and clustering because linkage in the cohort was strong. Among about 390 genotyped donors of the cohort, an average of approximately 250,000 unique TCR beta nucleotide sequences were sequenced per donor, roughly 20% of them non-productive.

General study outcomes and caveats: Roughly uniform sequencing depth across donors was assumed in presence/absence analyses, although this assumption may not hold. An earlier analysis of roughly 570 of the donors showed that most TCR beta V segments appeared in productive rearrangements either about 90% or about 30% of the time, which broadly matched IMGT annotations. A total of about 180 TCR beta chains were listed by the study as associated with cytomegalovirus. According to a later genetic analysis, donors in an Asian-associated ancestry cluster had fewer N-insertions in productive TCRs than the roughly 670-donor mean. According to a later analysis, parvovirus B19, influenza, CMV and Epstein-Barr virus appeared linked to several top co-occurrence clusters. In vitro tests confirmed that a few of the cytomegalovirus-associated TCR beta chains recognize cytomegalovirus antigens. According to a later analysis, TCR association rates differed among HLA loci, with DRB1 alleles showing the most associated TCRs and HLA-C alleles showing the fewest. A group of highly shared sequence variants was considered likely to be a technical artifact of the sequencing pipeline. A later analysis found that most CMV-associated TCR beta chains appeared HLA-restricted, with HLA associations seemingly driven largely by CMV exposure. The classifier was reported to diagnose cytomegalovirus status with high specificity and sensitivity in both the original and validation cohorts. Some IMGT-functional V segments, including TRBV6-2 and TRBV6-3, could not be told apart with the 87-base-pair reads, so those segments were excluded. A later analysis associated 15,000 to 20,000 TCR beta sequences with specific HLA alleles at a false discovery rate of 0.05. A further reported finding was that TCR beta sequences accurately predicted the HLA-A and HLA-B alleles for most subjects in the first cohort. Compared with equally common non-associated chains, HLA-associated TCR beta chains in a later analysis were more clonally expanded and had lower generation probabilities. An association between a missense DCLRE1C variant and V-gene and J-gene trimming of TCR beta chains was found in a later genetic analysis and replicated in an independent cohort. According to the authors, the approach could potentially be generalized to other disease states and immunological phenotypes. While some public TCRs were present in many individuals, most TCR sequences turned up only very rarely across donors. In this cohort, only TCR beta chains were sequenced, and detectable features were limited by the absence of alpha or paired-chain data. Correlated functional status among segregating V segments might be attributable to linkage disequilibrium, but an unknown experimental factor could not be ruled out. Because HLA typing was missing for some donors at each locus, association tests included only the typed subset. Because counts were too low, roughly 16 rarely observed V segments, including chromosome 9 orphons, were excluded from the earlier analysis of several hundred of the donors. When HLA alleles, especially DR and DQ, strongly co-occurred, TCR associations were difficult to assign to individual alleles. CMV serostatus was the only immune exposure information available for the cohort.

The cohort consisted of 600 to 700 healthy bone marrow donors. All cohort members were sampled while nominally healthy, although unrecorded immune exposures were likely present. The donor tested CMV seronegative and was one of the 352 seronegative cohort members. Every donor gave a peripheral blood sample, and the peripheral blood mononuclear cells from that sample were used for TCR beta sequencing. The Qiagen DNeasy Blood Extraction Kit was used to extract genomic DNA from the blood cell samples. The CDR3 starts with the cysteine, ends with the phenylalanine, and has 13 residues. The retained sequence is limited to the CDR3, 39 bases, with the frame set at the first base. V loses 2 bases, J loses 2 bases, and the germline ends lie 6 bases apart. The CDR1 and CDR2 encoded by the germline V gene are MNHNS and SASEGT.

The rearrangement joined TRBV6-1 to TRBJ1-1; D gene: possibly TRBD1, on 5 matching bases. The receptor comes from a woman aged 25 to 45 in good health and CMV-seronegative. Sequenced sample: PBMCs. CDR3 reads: CASSEQGNTEAFF. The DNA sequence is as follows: TGTGCCAGCAGTGAACAGGGAAACACTGAAGCTTTCTTT.